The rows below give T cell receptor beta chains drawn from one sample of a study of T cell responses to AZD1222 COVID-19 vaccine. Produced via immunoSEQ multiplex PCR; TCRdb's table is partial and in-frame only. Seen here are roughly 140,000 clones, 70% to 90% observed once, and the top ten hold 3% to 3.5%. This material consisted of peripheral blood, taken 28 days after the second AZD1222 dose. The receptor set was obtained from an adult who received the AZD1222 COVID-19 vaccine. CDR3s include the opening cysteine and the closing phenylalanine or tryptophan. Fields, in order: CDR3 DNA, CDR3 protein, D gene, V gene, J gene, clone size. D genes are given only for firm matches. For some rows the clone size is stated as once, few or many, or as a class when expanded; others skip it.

cdr3_nt: TGTGCCAGCAGTTCCCGAGTGGGAGGCTCCTACGAGCAGTACTTC
cdr3_aa: CASSSRVGGSYEQYF
d_call: .
v_call: TRBV27
j_call: TRBJ2-7
clone_size: few

cdr3_nt: TGTGCCACCGGCGGAAGCTCCTACAATGAGCAGTTCTTC
cdr3_aa: CATGGSSYNEQFF
d_call: .
v_call: TRBV24-1
j_call: TRBJ2-1
clone_size: .

cdr3_nt: TGTGCCAGCAGTTCCTCGGCAGTAACCTACGAGCAGTACTTC
cdr3_aa: CASSSSAVTYEQYF
d_call: .
v_call: TRBV28
j_call: TRBJ2-7
clone_size: .

cdr3_nt: TGTGCCAGCAGCTTAGGACAGGGCGGCCCGCGAGAAAAACTGTTTTTT
cdr3_aa: CASSLGQGGPREKLFF
d_call: TRBD1
v_call: TRBV7-2
j_call: TRBJ1-4
clone_size: .

cdr3_nt: TGTGCCACCAGTGATCCCCGGGAGGGTGGAGGAAGAACAGATACGCAGTATTTT
cdr3_aa: CATSDPREGGGRTDTQYF
d_call: TRBD2
v_call: TRBV24-1
j_call: TRBJ2-3
clone_size: once

cdr3_nt: TGTGCCAGCAGTTACTCCCAGGGTTTCTATGGCTACACCTTC
cdr3_aa: CASSYSQGFYGYTF
d_call: .
v_call: TRBV6-5
j_call: TRBJ1-2
clone_size: .

cdr3_nt: TGTGCCAGCAGATGGGGACTTGATGCCTACGAGCAGTACTTC
cdr3_aa: CASRWGLDAYEQYF
d_call: .
v_call: TRBV6-5
j_call: TRBJ2-7
clone_size: .

cdr3_nt: TGTGCCAGCAGCCAACGACCCTTCTACGAGCAGTACTTC
cdr3_aa: CASSQRPFYEQYF
d_call: .
v_call: TRBV14
j_call: TRBJ2-7
clone_size: .

cdr3_nt: TGTGCCAGCAGCTTAAGATTTTTCGACGAGCAGTACTTC
cdr3_aa: CASSLRFFDEQYF
d_call: .
v_call: TRBV7-2
j_call: TRBJ2-7
clone_size: .

cdr3_nt: TGTGCCAGCAGAGCGGGACAGGGCGGCAATGAGCAGTTCTTC
cdr3_aa: CASRAGQGGNEQFF
d_call: TRBD1
v_call: TRBV7-2
j_call: TRBJ2-1
clone_size: .

cdr3_nt: TGTGCCAGCAGCTTCTTAAGGGATGAGCAGTTCTTC
cdr3_aa: CASSFLRDEQFF
d_call: .
v_call: TRBV7-9
j_call: TRBJ2-1
clone_size: many

cdr3_nt: TGTGCCAGCAGCGTAGGAGGACTAGCTGGCGGGGAGCTGTTTTTT
cdr3_aa: CASSVGGLAGGELFF
d_call: TRBD2
v_call: TRBV9
j_call: TRBJ2-2
clone_size: .

cdr3_nt: TGTGCCAGCAGCGTAGGGAGCCACGTAGATTCACCCCTCCACTTT
cdr3_aa: CASSVGSHVDSPLHF
d_call: .
v_call: TRBV9
j_call: TRBJ1-6
clone_size: .

cdr3_nt: TGCGCCAGCAGCTCCTCCGGGCCCGCGGGTGAAAAACTGTTTTTT
cdr3_aa: CASSSSGPAGEKLFF
d_call: .
v_call: TRBV5-1
j_call: TRBJ1-4
clone_size: .

cdr3_nt: TGTGCCAGCAGCTTTGGACAGCTACAAGAGACCCAGTACTTC
cdr3_aa: CASSFGQLQETQYF
d_call: .
v_call: TRBV7-8
j_call: TRBJ2-5
clone_size: .

cdr3_nt: TGTGCCAGCAGCCCGGGTAGCGGGACACGCGGCTACACCTTC
cdr3_aa: CASSPGSGTRGYTF
d_call: .
v_call: TRBV5-6
j_call: TRBJ1-2
clone_size: .

cdr3_nt: TGTGCCAGCTCGTCGGGGGGCCGCAATCAGCCCCAGCATTTT
cdr3_aa: CASSSGGRNQPQHF
d_call: .
v_call: TRBV18
j_call: TRBJ1-5
clone_size: few

cdr3_nt: TGTGCCAGCAGGCCGCCCGGGGGGGGGCAAGAGACCCAGTACTTC
cdr3_aa: CASRPPGGGQETQYF
d_call: TRBD2
v_call: TRBV28
j_call: TRBJ2-5
clone_size: .

cdr3_nt: TGTGCCAGCTCACCTCCGGACAGCTCCTACGAGCAGTACTTC
cdr3_aa: CASSPPDSSYEQYF
d_call: .
v_call: TRBV18
j_call: TRBJ2-7
clone_size: .

cdr3_nt: TGTGCCAGCAGCTTAGGGACTAGCGGGCCTCGGTCTGAGCAGTTCTTC
cdr3_aa: CASSLGTSGPRSEQFF
d_call: TRBD2
v_call: TRBV11-2
j_call: TRBJ2-1
clone_size: .

cdr3_nt: TGTGCCAGCAGTTTTTCGTTAGGTCAGCCCCAGCATTTT
cdr3_aa: CASSFSLGQPQHF
d_call: .
v_call: TRBV28
j_call: TRBJ1-5
clone_size: .

cdr3_nt: TGTGCCAGCAGCGCCAGGGGATCTGCGGGCTACACCTTC
cdr3_aa: CASSARGSAGYTF
d_call: .
v_call: TRBV7-2
j_call: TRBJ1-2
clone_size: .

cdr3_nt: TGTGCCACCAGCAGTTCCCTAGTAGGGAATGAGCAGTTCTTC
cdr3_aa: CATSSSLVGNEQFF
d_call: .
v_call: TRBV15
j_call: TRBJ2-1
clone_size: .

cdr3_nt: TGTGCCAGCAGAACAGAAAGCCGCAACTCCTACGAGCAGTACTTC
cdr3_aa: CASRTESRNSYEQYF
d_call: .
v_call: TRBV6-5
j_call: TRBJ2-7
clone_size: .

cdr3_nt: TGTGCCAGCACCCAATCAACAAATCAGCCCCAGCATTTT
cdr3_aa: CASTQSTNQPQHF
d_call: .
v_call: TRBV7-2
j_call: TRBJ1-5
clone_size: .

cdr3_nt: TGTGCCAGCATCCTATCGTTACCAGGGTTTCATGGCTACACCTTC
cdr3_aa: CASILSLPGFHGYTF
d_call: .
v_call: TRBV28
j_call: TRBJ1-2
clone_size: .

cdr3_nt: TGTGCCAGCAGCCCGTTACCGAGGACTAGCGTGGGGGCGGGGCTAGATACGCAGTATTTT
cdr3_aa: CASSPLPRTSVGAGLDTQYF
d_call: TRBD2
v_call: TRBV3-1/TRBV3-2
j_call: TRBJ2-3
clone_size: .

cdr3_nt: TGTGCCAGCAGCTTAACCGGAGCCGGGGAGCTGTTTTTT
cdr3_aa: CASSLTGAGELFF
d_call: .
v_call: TRBV7-3
j_call: TRBJ2-2
clone_size: .

cdr3_nt: TGTGCCAGCAGCTTGGACGCGTTTCTGGGCAATGAGCAGTTCTTC
cdr3_aa: CASSLDAFLGNEQFF
d_call: .
v_call: TRBV5-8
j_call: TRBJ2-1
clone_size: once

cdr3_nt: TGTGCCAGCAGCTTGGCTCAGTATAATTCACCCCTCCACTTT
cdr3_aa: CASSLAQYNSPLHF
d_call: .
v_call: TRBV5-4
j_call: TRBJ1-6
clone_size: .

cdr3_nt: TGCGCCAGCAGCTTGGAGCGGAACACCGGGGAGCTGTTTTTT
cdr3_aa: CASSLERNTGELFF
d_call: .
v_call: TRBV5-1
j_call: TRBJ2-2
clone_size: .

cdr3_nt: TGTGCCAGCAGTGGAAGCTCAAGGGGCAATCAGCCCCAGCATTTT
cdr3_aa: CASSGSSRGNQPQHF
d_call: .
v_call: TRBV2
j_call: TRBJ1-5
clone_size: few

cdr3_nt: TGTGCCAGGTACTACGGGCTAGCGGGGGACGAGCAGTACTTC
cdr3_aa: CARYYGLAGDEQYF
d_call: TRBD2
v_call: TRBV25-1
j_call: TRBJ2-7
clone_size: .

cdr3_nt: TGTGCCAGCAGCGGGGGTTCCGATCAGGAGGGAGATGAGCAGTTCTTC
cdr3_aa: CASSGGSDQEGDEQFF
d_call: .
v_call: TRBV7-3
j_call: TRBJ2-1
clone_size: .

cdr3_nt: TGTGCCAGCAGTTCAGACGGTAACATTTATGGCTACACCTTC
cdr3_aa: CASSSDGNIYGYTF
d_call: .
v_call: TRBV6-6
j_call: TRBJ1-2
clone_size: .

cdr3_nt: TGTGCCAGCAGTTTATCGTTCGAGCGGGTAAATGCAGATACGCAGTATTTT
cdr3_aa: CASSLSFERVNADTQYF
d_call: .
v_call: TRBV27
j_call: TRBJ2-3
clone_size: .

cdr3_nt: TGTGCCAGCAGTTACGATATCACAGGGGTCGAGCAGTACTTC
cdr3_aa: CASSYDITGVEQYF
d_call: TRBD1
v_call: TRBV6-5
j_call: TRBJ2-7
clone_size: .